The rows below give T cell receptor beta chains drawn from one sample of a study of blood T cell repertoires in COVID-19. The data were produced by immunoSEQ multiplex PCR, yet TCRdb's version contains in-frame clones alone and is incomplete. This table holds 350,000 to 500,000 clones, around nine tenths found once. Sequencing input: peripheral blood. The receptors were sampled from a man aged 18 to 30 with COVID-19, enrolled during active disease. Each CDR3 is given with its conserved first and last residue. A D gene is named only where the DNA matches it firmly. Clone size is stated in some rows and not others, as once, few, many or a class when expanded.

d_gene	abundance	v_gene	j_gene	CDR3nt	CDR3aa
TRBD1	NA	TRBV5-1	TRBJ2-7	TGCGCCAGCAGCTTGGCAGGGGGCGCGGATGAGCAGTACTTC	CASSLAGGADEQYF
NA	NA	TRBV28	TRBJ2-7	TGTGCCAGCGGGGACTCGCGGGACGAGCAGTACTTC	CASGDSRDEQYF
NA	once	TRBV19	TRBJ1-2	TGTGCCAGTAGTCCAGGGTTTCTCAACTATGGCTACACCTTC	CASSPGFLNYGYTF
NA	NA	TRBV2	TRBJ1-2	TGTGCCAGCAGTGTTCGGACAACCACTAACTATGGCTACACCTTC	CASSVRTTTNYGYTF
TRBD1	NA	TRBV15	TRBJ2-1	TGTGCCACCAGCAGAGATAAACAGGGGGTCAATGAGCAGTTCTTC	CATSRDKQGVNEQFF
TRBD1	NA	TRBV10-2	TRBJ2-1	TGCGCCAGCAGTGAGGGTCAGGGGGCCTACAATGAGCAGTTCTTC	CASSEGQGAYNEQFF
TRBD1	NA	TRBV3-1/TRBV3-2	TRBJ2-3	TGTGCCAGCAGCCAAGAGGTAGGGACAGGGGGCGATACGCAGTATTTT	CASSQEVGTGGDTQYF
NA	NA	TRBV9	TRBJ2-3	TGTGCCAGCAGCTGGGACTCGGCGACAGATACGCAGTATTTT	CASSWDSATDTQYF
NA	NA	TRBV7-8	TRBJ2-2	TGTGCCAGCAGCTTAATTATCGGGGAGCTGTTTTTT	CASSLIIGELFF
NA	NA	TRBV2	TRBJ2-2	TGTGCCACCAGGAGGGACTCGGCGAACACCGGGGAGCTGTTTTTT	CATRRDSANTGELFF
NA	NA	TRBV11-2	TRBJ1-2	TGTGCCAGCAGCTATTCTGGGGGCTCGCCAATCTATGGCTACACCTTC	CASSYSGGSPIYGYTF
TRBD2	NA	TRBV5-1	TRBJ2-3	TGCGCCAGCAGCCCTACTAGCGGGGCGAGCACAGATACGCAGTATTTT	CASSPTSGASTDTQYF
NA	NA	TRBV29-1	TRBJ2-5	TGCAGCGTTACTAGCTCCCAAGAGACCCAGTACTTC	CSVTSSQETQYF
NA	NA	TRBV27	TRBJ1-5	TGTGCCAGCAGTTTGAGGGCCAGGGGTAGCAATCAGCCCCAGCATTTT	CASSLRARGSNQPQHF
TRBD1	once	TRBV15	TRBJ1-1	TGTGCCACGGGACAGGGCGGTTACACTGAAGCTTTCTTT	CATGQGGYTEAFF
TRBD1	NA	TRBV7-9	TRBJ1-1	TGTGCCAGCAGCTTAGGGACATCCAGGGGGACTGAAGCTTTCTTT	CASSLGTSRGTEAFF
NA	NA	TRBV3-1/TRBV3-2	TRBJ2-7	TGTGCCAGCAGCCGGGACGGACAGTACGAGCAGTACTTC	CASSRDGQYEQYF
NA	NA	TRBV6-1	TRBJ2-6	TGTGCCAGCAGTGGGACACGGATATCTGGGGCCAACGTCCTGACTTTC	CASSGTRISGANVLTF
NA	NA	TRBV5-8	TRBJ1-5	TGTGCCAGCAGCCCGGGGTGGGGGGTAAGCAATCAGCCCCAGCATTTT	CASSPGWGVSNQPQHF
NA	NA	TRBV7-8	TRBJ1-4	TGTGCCAGCAGCTTACAGTCGAATGAAAAACTGTTTTTT	CASSLQSNEKLFF
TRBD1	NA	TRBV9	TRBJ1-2	TGTGCCAGCAGCTCGCGGACAGGGTGGGGCTATGGCTACACCTTC	CASSSRTGWGYGYTF
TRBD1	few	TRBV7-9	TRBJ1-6	TGTGCCAGCAGCCCGGGGACAGGCGATAATTCACCCCTCCACTTT	CASSPGTGDNSPLHF
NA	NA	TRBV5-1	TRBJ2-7	TGCGCCAGCAGCAGTCAGACCTACGAGCAGTACTTC	CASSSQTYEQYF
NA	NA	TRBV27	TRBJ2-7	TGTGCCAGCAGTACTAGCCTCGCCTACGAGCAGTACTTC	CASSTSLAYEQYF
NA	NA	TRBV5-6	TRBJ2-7	TGTGCCAGCAGCTTAGTGACATCCTACGAGCAGTACTTC	CASSLVTSYEQYF